One TCR beta chain is described in this entry. The data derive from a study of T cell changes during pregnancy in multiple sclerosis. The protocol was immunoSEQ multiplex PCR, while the TCRdb copy is restricted to in-frame clones and leaves out a portion. The profile covers over 30,000 clones, with more than 75% appearing a single time and around 0.7% taken by the ten largest. Germline V gene data show CDR1 as SGHTS and CDR2 as YDEGEE. There are 12 residues in the CDR3. The V end lost 4 bases, the J end lost 7 bases, and 11 bases lay between the germline ends. The TCR comes from a female donor in good health, enrolled as a control in a pregnancy study. The starting material was CD4+ T cells from peripheral blood mononuclear cells, obtained in the second trimester of pregnancy. The chain carries TRBV5-8 and TRBJ1-2; perhaps TRBD1 as D (5 bases). The CDR3 sequence is CASSTGQFGYTF. CDR3 DNA sequence: TGTGCCAGCAGCACAGGACAATTTGGCTACACCTTC.